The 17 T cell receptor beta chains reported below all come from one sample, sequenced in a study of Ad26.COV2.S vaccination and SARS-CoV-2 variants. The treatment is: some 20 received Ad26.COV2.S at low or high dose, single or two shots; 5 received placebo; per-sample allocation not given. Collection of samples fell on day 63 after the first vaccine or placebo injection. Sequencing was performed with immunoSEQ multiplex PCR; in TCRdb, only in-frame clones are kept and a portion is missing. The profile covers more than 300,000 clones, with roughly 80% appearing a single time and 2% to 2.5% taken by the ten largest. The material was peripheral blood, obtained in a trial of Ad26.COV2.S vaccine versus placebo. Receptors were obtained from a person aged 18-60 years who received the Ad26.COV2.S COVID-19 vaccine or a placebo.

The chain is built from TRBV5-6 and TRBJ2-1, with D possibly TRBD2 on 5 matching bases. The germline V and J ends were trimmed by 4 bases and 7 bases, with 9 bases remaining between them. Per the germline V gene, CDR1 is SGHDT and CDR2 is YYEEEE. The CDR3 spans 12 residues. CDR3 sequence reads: CASSPSGNEQFF. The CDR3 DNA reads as TGTGCCAGCAGCCCTTCGGGGAATGAGCAGTTCTTC. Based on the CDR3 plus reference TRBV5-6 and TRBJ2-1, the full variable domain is DAGVTQSPTHLIKTRGQQVTLRCSPKSGHDTVSWYQQALGQGPQFIFQYYEEEERQRGNFPDRFSGHQFPNYSSELNVNALLLGDSALYLCASSPSGNEQFFGPGTRLTVL.

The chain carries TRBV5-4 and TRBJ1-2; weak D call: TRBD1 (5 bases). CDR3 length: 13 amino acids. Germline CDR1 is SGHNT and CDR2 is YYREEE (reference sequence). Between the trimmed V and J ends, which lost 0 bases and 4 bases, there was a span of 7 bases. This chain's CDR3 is CASSLEGTYGYTF. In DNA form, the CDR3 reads TGTGCCAGCAGCTTGGAGGGGACCTATGGCTACACCTTC.

The CDR3 is CSASLQGASYTF. For the CDR3, the DNA is TGCAGTGCTAGTTTACAGGGGGCGAGCTACACCTTC. The rearrangement joins TRBV20-1 to TRBJ1-2; 9 positions agree with TRBD1. V shed 3 bases and J 9 bases; nucleotides not matched to a gene: 5. Germline CDR1 DFQATT, CDR2 SNEGSKA (reference sequence). This CDR3 contains 12 residues.

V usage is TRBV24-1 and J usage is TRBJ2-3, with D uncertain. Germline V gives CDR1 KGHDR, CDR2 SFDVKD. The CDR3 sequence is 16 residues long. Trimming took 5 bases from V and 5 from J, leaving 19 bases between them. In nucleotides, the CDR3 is TGTGCCACCAGTGGGGGATTTGGCGGCCATGAAGATACGCAGTATTTT. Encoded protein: CATSGGFGGHEDTQYF.

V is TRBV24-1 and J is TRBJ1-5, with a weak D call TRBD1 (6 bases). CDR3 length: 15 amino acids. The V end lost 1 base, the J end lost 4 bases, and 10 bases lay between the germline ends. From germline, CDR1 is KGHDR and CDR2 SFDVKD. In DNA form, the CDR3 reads TGTGCCACCAGTGATTTCGGTACAGGGAATCAGCCCCAGCATTTT. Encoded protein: CATSDFGTGNQPQHF.

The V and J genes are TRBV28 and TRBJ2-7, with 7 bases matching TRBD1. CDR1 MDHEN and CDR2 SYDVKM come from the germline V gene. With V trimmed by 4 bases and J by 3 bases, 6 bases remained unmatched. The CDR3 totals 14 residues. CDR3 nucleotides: TGTGCCAGCAGTTCCGGGACAGTATACTACGAGCAGTACTTC. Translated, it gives CASSSGTVYYEQYF.

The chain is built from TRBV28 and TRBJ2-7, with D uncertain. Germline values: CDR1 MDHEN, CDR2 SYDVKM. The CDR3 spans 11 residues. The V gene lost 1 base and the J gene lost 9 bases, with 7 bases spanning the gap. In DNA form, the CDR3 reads TGTGCCAGCAGTTTATTTGGTTTGCAGTACTTC. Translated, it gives CASSLFGLQYF. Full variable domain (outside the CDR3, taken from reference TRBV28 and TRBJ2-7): DVKVTQSSRYLVKRTGEKVFLECVQDMDHENMFWYRQDPGLGLRLIYFSYDVKMKEKGDIPEGYSVSREKKERFSLILESASTNQTSMYLCASSLFGLQYFGPGTRLTVT.

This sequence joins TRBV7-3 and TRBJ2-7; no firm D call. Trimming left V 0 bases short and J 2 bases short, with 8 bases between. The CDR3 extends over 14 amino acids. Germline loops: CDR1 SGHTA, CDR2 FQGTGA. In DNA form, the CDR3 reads TGTGCCAGCAGCTTAACCCCAGACACCTACGAGCAGTACTTC. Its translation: CASSLTPDTYEQYF.

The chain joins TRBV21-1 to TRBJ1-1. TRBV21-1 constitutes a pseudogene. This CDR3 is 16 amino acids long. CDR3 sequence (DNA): TGTGCCAGCAGCAAAGTCGGGGGGAGGTTTGTCACTGAAGCTTTCTTT. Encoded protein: CASSKVGGRFVTEAFF.

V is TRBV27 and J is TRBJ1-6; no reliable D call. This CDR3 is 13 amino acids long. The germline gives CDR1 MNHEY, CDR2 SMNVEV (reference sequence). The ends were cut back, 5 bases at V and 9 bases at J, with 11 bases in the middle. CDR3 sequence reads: CASSPLSLSPLHF. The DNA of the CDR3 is TGTGCCAGCAGTCCCCTTTCCCTTTCACCCCTCCACTTT.

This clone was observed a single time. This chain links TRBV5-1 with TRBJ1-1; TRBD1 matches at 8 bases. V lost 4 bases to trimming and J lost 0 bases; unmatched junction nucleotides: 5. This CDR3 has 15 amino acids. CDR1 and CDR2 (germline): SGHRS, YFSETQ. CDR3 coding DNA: TGCGCCAGCAGCCCGAGACAGGGGATGAACACTGAAGCTTTCTTT. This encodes CASSPRQGMNTEAFF.

CDR3 loop: CASSLALAGGYSEQFF. The DNA for the CDR3 is TGCGCCAGCAGCTTGGCCCTAGCGGGGGGGTATAGTGAGCAGTTCTTC. This chain uses TRBV5-1 with TRBJ2-1; TRBD2 aligns across 12 bases. The trim removed 0 bases at V and 9 bases at J, leaving 7 bases unmatched. Germline assignment: CDR1 SGHRS and CDR2 YFSETQ. CDR3 length equals 16 residues.

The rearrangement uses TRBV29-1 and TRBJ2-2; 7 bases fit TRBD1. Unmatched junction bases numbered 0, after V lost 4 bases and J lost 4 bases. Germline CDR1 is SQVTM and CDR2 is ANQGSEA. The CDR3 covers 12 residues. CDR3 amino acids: CSVGQGTGELFF. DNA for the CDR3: TGCAGCGTTGGACAGGGCACCGGGGAGCTGTTTTTT.

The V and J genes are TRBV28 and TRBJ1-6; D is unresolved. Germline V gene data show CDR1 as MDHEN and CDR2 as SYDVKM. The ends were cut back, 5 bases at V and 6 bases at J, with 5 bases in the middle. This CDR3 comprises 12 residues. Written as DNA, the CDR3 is TGTGCCAGCAGTGGCATTAATTCACCCCTCCACTTT. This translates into CASSGINSPLHF. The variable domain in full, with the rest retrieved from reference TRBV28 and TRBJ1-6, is DVKVTQSSRYLVKRTGEKVFLECVQDMDHENMFWYRQDPGLGLRLIYFSYDVKMKEKGDIPEGYSVSREKKERFSLILESASTNQTSMYLCASSGINSPLHFGNGTRLTVT.

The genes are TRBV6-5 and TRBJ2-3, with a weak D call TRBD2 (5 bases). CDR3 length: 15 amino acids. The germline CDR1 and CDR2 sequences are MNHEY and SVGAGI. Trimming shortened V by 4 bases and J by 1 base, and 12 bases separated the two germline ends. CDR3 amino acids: CASSLMAGGTDTQYF. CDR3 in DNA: TGTGCCAGCAGTTTAATGGCCGGGGGCACAGATACGCAGTATTTT.

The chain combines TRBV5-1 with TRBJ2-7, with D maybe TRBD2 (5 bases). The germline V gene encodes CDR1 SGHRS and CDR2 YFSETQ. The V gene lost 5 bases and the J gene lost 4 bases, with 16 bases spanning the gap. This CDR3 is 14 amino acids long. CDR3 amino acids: CASSRGFLSYEQYF. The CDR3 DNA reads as TGCGCCAGCAGTCGGGGTTTTCTCTCATACGAGCAGTACTTC.

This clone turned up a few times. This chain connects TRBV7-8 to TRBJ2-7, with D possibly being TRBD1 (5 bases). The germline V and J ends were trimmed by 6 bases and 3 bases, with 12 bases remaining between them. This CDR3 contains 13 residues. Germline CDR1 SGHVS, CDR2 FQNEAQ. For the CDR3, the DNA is TGTGCCAGCAGTAAAGGGGCAAACTACGAGCAGTACTTC. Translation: CASSKGANYEQYF.